The 27 T cell receptor beta chains below come from one sample, sequenced in a study of blood T cell repertoires in COVID-19. Here immunoSEQ multiplex PCR was the method, and the copy in TCRdb shows in-frame clones only, minus some. The table records about 110,000 clones, roughly 80% of them present only once. Sequences were obtained from peripheral blood. These receptors all stem from an older woman with acute or convalescent COVID-19.

The rearrangement joins TRBV6-6 to TRBJ1-1; 12 bases are a match to TRBD1. The CDR3 runs 15 residues. Per the germline V gene, CDR1 is MNHNY and CDR2 is SVGAGI (reference sequence). Unmatched junction bases numbered 6, after V lost 4 bases and J lost 6 bases. CDR3 bases: TGTGCCAGCAGTTTCGGGACAGGGGGCTCCCCTGAAGCTTTCTTT. Protein sequence: CASSFGTGGSPEAFF.

J is TRBJ1-5 and V is TRBV28; 7 nucleotides agree with TRBD1. Germline V gene data show CDR1 as MDHEN and CDR2 as SYDVKM. The CDR3 runs 16 residues. V shed 2 bases and J 0 bases; nucleotides not matched to a gene: 4. In DNA, the CDR3 is TGTGCCAGCAGTTTACCAGGGGGGAATAGCAATCAGCCCCAGCATTTT. Its protein is CASSLPGGNSNQPQHF.

This clone was recorded a few times. The J gene is TRBJ2-1, the V gene TRBV15; 8 nucleotides line up with TRBD2. CDR3 size: 14 residues. Germline values: CDR1 LNHNV, CDR2 YYDKDF (reference sequence). The V and J ends lost 2 bases and 9 bases, in that order; junction bases with no gene match: 6. Here the CDR3 DNA reads TGTGCCACCAGCAGACCGGGGGGGGTAACTGAGCAGTTCTTC. This codes for CATSRPGGVTEQFF.

The chain employs TRBV2 and TRBJ1-5, with a weak D call TRBD1 (6 bases). Trimming stripped 3 bases from V and 5 bases from J, with 17 bases between. Germline values: CDR1 SNHLY, CDR2 FYNNEI. The CDR3 extends over 16 amino acids. This chain's CDR3 is CASSDWGGRGYQPQHF. The CDR3 DNA follows: TGTGCCAGCAGTGACTGGGGGGGCCGGGGGTATCAGCCCCAGCATTTT.

This rearrangement joins TRBV7-2 to TRBJ2-5; no definite D call. This CDR3 is 12 amino acids long. Germline assignment: CDR1 SGHTA and CDR2 FQGNSA. Between the trimmed V and J ends, which lost 3 bases and 3 bases, there was a span of 5 bases. This chain's CDR3 is CASSLRKETQYF. The CDR3 coding sequence is TGTGCCAGCAGCTTGAGAAAAGAGACCCAGTACTTC.

This clone was counted a single time. The rearrangement uses TRBV28 and TRBJ1-3; 11 bases fit TRBD1. CDR3 length: 14 amino acids. With V trimmed by 2 bases and J by 7 bases, 1 base remained unmatched. Germline CDR1 MDHEN, CDR2 SYDVKM. The CDR3: CASSLGQGANTIYF. As DNA, the CDR3 is TGTGCCAGCAGTTTAGGACAGGGGGCCAACACCATATATTTT.

The rearrangement joins TRBV11-2 to TRBJ2-5, with TRBD2 matching 13 bases. The V segment lost 1 base and the J segment 4 bases; nucleotides outside the gene matches: 6. The CDR3 contains 17 residues. The V gene's germline CDR1 is SGHAT and CDR2 FQNNGV. The DNA for the CDR3 is TGTGCCAGCAGCTTAGCCCTACTAGCGGGGGGGCGAGAGACCCAGTACTTC. This sequence encodes CASSLALLAGGRETQYF.

V is TRBV5-1 and J is TRBJ1-2; unclear D gene. Trimming took 0 bases from V and 8 from J, leaving 17 bases between them. The CDR3 runs to 15 residues. The germline gives CDR1 SGHRS, CDR2 YFSETQ. The DNA for the CDR3 is TGCGCCAGCAGCTTGGGGCCGGGAACTGGTGGCGGCTACACCTTC. It translates to CASSLGPGTGGGYTF.

The genes are TRBV15 and TRBJ2-3; 10 positions match TRBD2. The CDR3 is 17 amino acids. The germline V gene has CDR1 LNHNV and CDR2 YYDKDF (reference sequence). Unmatched junction bases numbered 12, after V lost 3 bases and J lost 6 bases. The CDR3 DNA reads as TGTGCCACCAGCAGCCAAGAAAAAGCGGGGGGGTTGGATACGCAGTATTTT. Its protein product is CATSSQEKAGGLDTQYF.

The V and J genes are TRBV12-5 and TRBJ2-2; 8 bases are shared with TRBD1. Trimming cost V 1 base and J 4 bases; bases outside gene matches: 2. CDR1 is LGHNT, CDR2 FRNRAP, per germline. This CDR3 has 15 residues. Written as DNA, the CDR3 is TGTGCTAGTGGTTTGGGACAGGGGTTCACCGGGGAGCTGTTTTTT. Translated, it gives CASGLGQGFTGELFF.

The CDR3 bases are TGTGCCAGCAGCTTGGAGGACAGGGGGCGCGGTCAGCCCCAGCATTTT. Translating gives CASSLEDRGRGQPQHF. V usage is TRBV5-8 and J usage is TRBJ1-5; 11 nucleotides agree with TRBD1. The germline CDR1 and CDR2 sequences are SGHTS and YDEGEE. Losses at the gene ends were 0 bases for V and 6 bases for J; bases not matched to a gene: 5. The CDR3 covers 16 residues.

This clone was seen a handful of times. This chain joins TRBV5-8 and TRBJ2-7; 9 nucleotides align to TRBD2. Per germline, CDR1 SGHTS and CDR2 YDEGEE. Unmatched junction bases numbered 13, after V lost 5 bases and J lost 7 bases. This CDR3 has 15 amino acids. CDR3 residues: CASRLPGRGGVEQYF. The CDR3 coding sequence is TGTGCCAGCAGACTCCCCGGGCGGGGGGGTGTTGAGCAGTACTTC.

With regard to this clone: Different DNA sequences within this sample yield the same CDR3. The chain links TRBV5-1 to TRBJ1-3; D gene ambiguous. This CDR3 spans 14 amino acids. The germline gives CDR1 SGHRS, CDR2 YFSETQ. The V end was cut by 0 bases, the J end by 0 bases, with 4 bases between. Here the CDR3 DNA reads TGCGCCAGCAGCTTGGATAGCTCTGGAAACACCATATATTTT. Translated, it gives CASSLDSSGNTIYF.

The V and J genes are TRBV3-1 (or the pseudogene TRBV3-2) and TRBJ1-1, with 7 positions matching TRBD1. The CDR3 spans 14 residues. V dropped 4 bases and J dropped 6; count of bases not matched to a gene: 8. Germline lookup yields CDR1 LGHDT and CDR2 YNNKEL (reference sequence). The CDR3 loop reads CASSRRQGEAEAFF. CDR3 bases: TGTGCCAGCAGCCGACGCCAGGGGGAAGCTGAAGCTTTCTTT.

The chain uses TRBV5-1 and TRBJ2-5; D ambiguous. Trimming shortened V by 2 bases and J by 4 bases, and 12 bases separated the two germline ends. The germline gives CDR1 SGHRS, CDR2 YFSETQ. The CDR3 runs 14 residues. The CDR3 reads CASSFDSAGETQYF. The CDR3 DNA sequence: TGCGCCAGCAGCTTTGACTCTGCCGGAGAGACCCAGTACTTC. The variable domain in full, completed from reference TRBV5-1 and TRBJ2-5, reads KAGVTQTPRYLIKTRGQQVTLSCSPISGHRSVSWYQQTPGQGLQFLFEYFSETQRNKGNFPGRFSGRQFSNSRSEMNVSTLELGDSALYLCASSFDSAGETQYFGPGTRLLVL.

V usage is TRBV18 and J usage is TRBJ1-1, with 11 bases aligning to TRBD1. The CDR3 covers 14 residues. Germline assignment: CDR1 KGHSH and CDR2 LQKENI. The J segment lost 7 bases and the V segment lost 1 base, leaving 2 bases of the junction unmatched. In nucleotides, the CDR3 is TGTGCCAGCTCACCACAGGACAGGGGGCTTGAAGCTTTCTTT. Protein product: CASSPQDRGLEAFF.

This clone was picked up a small number of times. The genes are TRBV11-2 and TRBJ1-6, with a weak D call TRBD1 (6 bases). The CDR3 spans 14 residues. In germline, CDR1 is SGHAT, CDR2 FQNNGV. V was pared by 5 bases and J by 4 bases, with 9 bases between. CDR3 bases: TGTGCCAGCAGCCAGGGACAATATAATTCACCCCTCCACTTT. Its protein is CASSQGQYNSPLHF.

This clone has just a few counts. The chain carries TRBV7-9 and TRBJ2-1; 7 nucleotides match TRBD2. Germline V gene data show CDR1 as SEHNR and CDR2 as FQNEAQ (reference sequence). The CDR3 loop spans 13 amino acids. V lost 8 bases, J lost 4 bases, and 5 bases stayed unmatched. DNA of the CDR3: TGTGCCAGCCAGGGCGGGGGATACAATGAGCAGTTCTTC. Its protein product is CASQGGGYNEQFF.

The chain joins TRBV21-1 to TRBJ2-7; TRBD2 reflects the table's D call only, with no check against the DNA. TRBV21-1 is shown as a pseudogene. The CDR3 runs to 14 residues. Written as DNA, the CDR3 is TGTGCCAGCAGCAAATGGGGAGCCGACTACGAGCAGTACTTC. Encoded protein: CASSKWGADYEQYF.

The chain joins TRBV6-2 or TRBV6-3 to TRBJ2-7; TRBD2 is a possible D gene (6 bases). Germline CDR1 and CDR2: MNHEY and SVGEGT. The CDR3 has 14 amino acids. V was shortened by 1 base and J by 0 bases, with 7 bases between the two germline ends. The CDR3 coding sequence is TGTGCCAGCAGTTACTTGGGGGGCTCCTACGAGCAGTACTTC. This sequence encodes CASSYLGGSYEQYF.

J is TRBJ2-5 and V is TRBV6-2 or TRBV6-3; the D gene is possibly TRBD1 (5 bases). V shed 2 bases and J shed 5 bases, with 15 bases lying between them. In germline, CDR1 is MNHEY, CDR2 SVGEGT. This CDR3 region has 15 residues. Here the CDR3 reads CASSYEHGAAETQYF. DNA for the CDR3: TGTGCCAGCAGTTACGAACATGGGGCAGCCGAGACCCAGTACTTC.

This clone has just one count. The chain combines TRBV6-5 with TRBJ1-3; maybe TRBD1 (5 bases). The CDR3 sequence is 13 residues long. Germline CDR1 MNHEY, CDR2 SVGAGI. CDR3 in DNA: TGTGCGAGCGCTCTGGGGCCCGGAAACACCATATATTTT. This translates into CASALGPGNTIYF.

The rearrangement uses TRBV5-4 and TRBJ1-4; 9 positions agree with TRBD1. Germline values: CDR1 SGHNT, CDR2 YYREEE (reference sequence). The junction had 6 bases not matched to a gene; V was cut back by 3 bases and J by 3 bases. CDR3 length equals 16 residues. The CDR3 spells CASSSQGAAANEKLFF. CDR3 nucleotides: TGTGCCAGCAGCTCACAGGGGGCGGCAGCTAATGAAAAACTGTTTTTT.

The V call is TRBV11-2, the J call TRBJ2-3, with 8 bases identical to TRBD1. Germline-derived CDR1 and CDR2 are SGHAT and FQNNGV. The CDR3 has 15 residues. V gave up 4 bases and J gave up 3 bases; unmatched junction bases: 6. The CDR3 sequence is CASSSTGVQTDTQYF. Written as DNA, the CDR3 is TGTGCCAGCAGCTCGACAGGGGTTCAAACAGATACGCAGTATTTT.

In this sample, this clone turned up once. The chain has TRBV11-2 and TRBJ2-5; D ambiguous. Germline-derived CDR1 and CDR2 are SGHAT and FQNNGV. The CDR3 totals 13 residues. V lost 0 bases to trimming and J lost 7 bases, with 9 bases between them. CDR3 nucleotides: TGTGCCAGCAGCTTAGATGGCGGTGTGACCCAGTACTTC. Protein: CASSLDGGVTQYF. Using reference TRBV11-2 and TRBJ2-5 for the parts outside the CDR3, the full variable domain is EAGVAQSPRYKIIEKRQSVAFWCNPISGHATLYWYQQILGQGPKLLIQFQNNGVVDDSQLPKDRFSAERLKGVDSTLKIQPAKLEDSAVYLCASSLDGGVTQYFGPGTRLLVL.

This chain joins TRBV5-1 and TRBJ1-4; possible D gene TRBD1, 6 bases. Looked up from germline, CDR1 is SGHRS and CDR2 is YFSETQ. Between the trimmed V and J ends, which lost 5 bases and 5 bases, there was a span of 7 bases. CDR3 length: 12 amino acids. The CDR3 sequence: CASRGANEKLFF. DNA of the CDR3: TGCGCCAGCAGGGGGGCGAATGAAAAACTGTTTTTT.

This clone was recorded a few times. The chain links TRBV9 to TRBJ1-2; tentative D call: TRBD1 (6 bases). The V end was cut by 7 bases, the J end by 5 bases, with 12 bases between. CDR1 is SGDLS, CDR2 YYNGEE, per germline. The CDR3 sequence is 12 residues long. CDR3 in amino acids: CASGGQPYGYTF. For the CDR3, the DNA is TGTGCCAGCGGGGGACAACCTTATGGCTACACCTTC.